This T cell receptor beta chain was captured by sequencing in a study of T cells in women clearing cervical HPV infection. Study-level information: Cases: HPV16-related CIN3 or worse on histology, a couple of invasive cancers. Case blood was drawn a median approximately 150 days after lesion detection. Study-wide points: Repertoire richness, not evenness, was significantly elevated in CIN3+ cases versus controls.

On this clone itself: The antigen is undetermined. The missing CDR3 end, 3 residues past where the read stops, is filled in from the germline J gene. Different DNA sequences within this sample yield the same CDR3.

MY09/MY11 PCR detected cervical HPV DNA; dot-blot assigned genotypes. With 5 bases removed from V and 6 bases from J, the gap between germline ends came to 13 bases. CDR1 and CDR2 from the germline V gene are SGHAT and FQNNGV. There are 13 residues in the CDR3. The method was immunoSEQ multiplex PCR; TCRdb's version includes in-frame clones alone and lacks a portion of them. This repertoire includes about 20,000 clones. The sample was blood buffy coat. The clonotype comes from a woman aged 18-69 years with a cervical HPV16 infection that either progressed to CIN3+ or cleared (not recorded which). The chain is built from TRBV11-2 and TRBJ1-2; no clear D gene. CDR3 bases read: TGTGCCAGCAGCCTGACGGGGAGAGATGGC. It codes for CASSLTGRDG. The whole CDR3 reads CASSLTGRDGYTF.